This entry lists 21 T cell receptor beta chains sequenced from one sample in a study of CD8 T cells in ankylosing spondylitis (dated by TCRdb to between 2016 and 2019). Receptor amplification or capture employed 5' RACE. Data came from an Illumina MiSeq. TCRdb reran the public reads through fastp at Q25 and MiXCR, keeping productive beta chains. Merged by CDR3 protein, the rows form single entries marked with the most common genes and DNA. For this sample there are 30,000 to 45,000 distinct CDR3 sequences; more than 15% appear just once. In total, the top ten clones hold roughly 45% of the sample. Sequenced material: blood. These receptors were taken from a male donor with ankylosing spondylitis or in good health (not recorded which).

The chain employs TRBV27 and TRBJ2-5; D call uncertain. V shed 3 bases and J shed 0 bases, with 2 bases lying between them. CDR3 length: 12 amino acids. Germline V CDR1 and CDR2: MNHEY, SMNVEV (reference sequence). In DNA, the CDR3 is TGTGCCAGCAGTTTCAACCAAGAGACCCAGTACTTC. The encoded protein is CASSFNQETQYF.

This clonotype showed up just a few times. The chain links TRBV3-1 to TRBJ2-2; D is unresolved. The CDR3 totals 15 residues. V was cut by 7 bases and J by 0 bases, with 12 bases left in between. Looked up from germline, CDR1 is LGHDT and CDR2 is YNNKEL (reference sequence). The CDR3 is CASTVGNTNTGELFF. The DNA of the CDR3 is TGTGCCAGCACGGTGGGAAACACGAACACCGGGGAGCTGTTTTTT. Variable domain in full (rest from reference TRBV3-1 and TRBJ2-2): DTAVSQTPKYLVTQMGNDKSIKCEQNLGHDTMYWYKQDSKKFLKIMFSYNNKELIINETVPNRFSPKSPDKAHLNLHINSLELGDSAVYFCASTVGNTNTGELFFGEGSRLTVL.

The J gene is TRBJ2-5, the V gene TRBV20-1; 8 nucleotides align to TRBD1. CDR1 and CDR2 from the germline V gene are DFQATT and SNEGSKA (reference sequence). The V and J ends lost 6 bases and 2 bases, in that order; junction bases with no gene match: 20. The CDR3 is 18 amino acids. The chain's CDR3 is CSAQLGQGILGGQETQYF. The CDR3 DNA reads TGCAGTGCCCAACTAGGACAGGGTATTCTAGGGGGACAAGAGACCCAGTACTTC.

The genes are TRBV10-2 and TRBJ2-2; possible D gene TRBD2, 6 bases. Germline assignment: CDR1 WSHSY and CDR2 SAAADI. The CDR3 has 15 residues. Trimming left V 0 bases short and J 4 bases short, with 9 bases between. The CDR3 region is CASSESGLSTGELFF. CDR3 DNA sequence: TGCGCCAGCAGTGAGTCGGGACTTTCCACCGGGGAGCTGTTTTTT.

The rearrangement uses TRBV7-9 and TRBJ2-3, with D possibly being TRBD2 (6 bases). In germline, CDR1 is SEHNR, CDR2 FQNEAQ (reference sequence). There are 15 residues in the CDR3. Trimming shortened V by 7 bases and J by 0 bases, and 14 bases separated the two germline ends. The CDR3 nucleotides read TGTGCCAGCATCTTTGGGGACTCTAGCACAGATACGCAGTATTTT. Translating it yields CASIFGDSSTDTQYF.

This chain joins TRBV14 and TRBJ2-3; unclear D gene. V dropped 2 bases and J dropped 2 bases, with 11 bases sitting between them. The CDR3 totals 15 residues. From germline, CDR1 is SGHDN and CDR2 FVKESK. The chain's CDR3 is CASSQLWVSTDTQYF. The CDR3 DNA sequence: TGTGCCAGCAGCCAATTATGGGTATCCACAGATACGCAGTATTTT.

This clonotype came up a few times. V is TRBV4-1 and J is TRBJ2-2; no clear D gene. From germline, CDR1 is MGHRA and CDR2 YSYEKL. The CDR3 has 14 residues. V lost 4 bases to trimming and J lost 3 bases, with 9 bases between them. The chain's CDR3 is CASSRPPDTGELFF. The CDR3 coding sequence is TGCGCCAGCAGCCGGCCTCCTGACACCGGGGAGCTGTTTTTT.

The chain links TRBV20-1 to TRBJ2-5; D might be TRBD1 (5 bases). The CDR3 consists of 14 residues. Trimming took off 2 bases at V and 1 base at J, with 11 bases between the two ends. The V gene's germline CDR1 is DFQATT and CDR2 SNEGSKA (reference sequence). The CDR3 spells CSARRTDIQETQYF. The CDR3, as DNA: TGCAGTGCTAGAAGGACGGACATCCAAGAGACCCAGTACTTC.

This clonotype has only a few counts. The chain joins TRBV20-1 to TRBJ2-3; D is ambiguous. The CDR3 runs to 12 residues. The germline gives CDR1 DFQATT, CDR2 SNEGSKA (reference sequence). Between the trimmed V and J ends, which lost 5 bases and 2 bases, there was a span of 8 bases. CDR3 loop: CSASPDTDTQYF. The CDR3 nucleotides read TGCAGTGCTTCCCCCGACACAGATACGCAGTATTTT.

Only a few counts were recorded for this clonotype. J is TRBJ2-1 and V is TRBV29-1; 9 bases are shared with TRBD1. V trimming: 4 bases; J trimming: 7 bases; junction bases outside the gene matches: 5. CDR1 and CDR2 from the germline V gene are SQVTM and ANQGSEA. CDR3 size: 13 residues. Written as DNA, the CDR3 is TGCAGCGTTGGCCCCGACAGGGGGAATGAGCAGTTCTTC. Its translation is CSVGPDRGNEQFF.

This clonotype was observed a handful of times. The chain combines TRBV10-3 with TRBJ2-2; possible D gene TRBD2, 5 bases. The CDR3 runs 16 residues. Per the germline V gene, CDR1 is ENHRY and CDR2 is SYGVKD. Trimming took off 8 bases at V and 0 bases at J, with 16 bases between the two ends. Written as DNA, the CDR3 is TGTGCCATCCCAACTGCGTCGGGGTCGAACACCGGGGAGCTGTTTTTT. Encoded protein: CAIPTASGSNTGELFF.

The V call is TRBV6-2 or TRBV6-3, the J call TRBJ2-1; tentative D call: TRBD1 (6 bases). V was clipped by 6 bases and J by 9 bases, with 27 bases between them. CDR1 and CDR2 from the germline V gene are MNHEY and SVGEGT. The CDR3 sequence is 17 residues long. This CDR3 reads CASSLPLRGNRMGEQFF. Written as DNA, the CDR3 is TGTGCCAGCAGCTTACCACTCAGGGGTAACCGAATGGGTGAGCAGTTCTTC.

This clonotype was seen a few times. The chain recombines TRBV12-5 with TRBJ2-1; 10 bases align to TRBD2. The CDR3 extends over 16 amino acids. Germline lookup yields CDR1 LGHNT and CDR2 FRNRAP. Unmatched junction bases numbered 9, after V lost 3 bases and J lost 7 bases. In DNA form, the CDR3 reads TGTGCTAGTGGTTTATTATTTACTAGCGGGATGAATGAGCAGTTCTTC. Translating gives CASGLLFTSGMNEQFF. The complete variable domain, with remaining parts taken from reference TRBV12-5 and TRBJ2-1, reads DARVTQTPRHKVTEMGQEVTMRCQPILGHNTVFWYRQTMMQGLELLAYFRNRAPLDDSGMPKDRFSAEMPDATLATLKIQPSEPRDSAVYFCASGLLFTSGMNEQFFGPGTRLTVL.

CDR3 loop: CSALNTGELFF. The CDR3 nucleotides are TGCAGCGCCCTGAACACCGGGGAGCTGTTTTTT. The chain employs TRBV29-1 and TRBJ2-2; no reliable D call. The CDR3 is made up of 11 amino acids. V shed 7 bases and J shed 1 base, with 4 bases lying between them. Germline values: CDR1 SQVTM, CDR2 ANQGSEA.

The chain combines TRBV20-1 with TRBJ2-3; the match to TRBD1 covers 7 bases. The length of the CDR3 is 14 residues. J gave up 0 bases and V 5 bases, and 5 bases lay outside the gene matches. Per the germline V gene, CDR1 is DFQATT and CDR2 is SNEGSKA (reference sequence). CDR3 bases: TGCAGTGCTGCTGGACAGGCCAGCACAGATACGCAGTATTTT. Protein sequence: CSAAGQASTDTQYF.

This rearrangement joins TRBV6-5 to TRBJ1-1; 9 nucleotides line up with TRBD1. CDR3 length: 14 amino acids. Losses at the gene ends were 7 bases for V and 1 base for J; bases not matched to a gene: 4. Germline V gene lookup returns CDR1 MNHEY and CDR2 SVGAGI. CDR3 coding DNA: TGTGCCAGCAAACCGGGACAGGGGAACACTGAAGCTTTCTTT. Translating gives CASKPGQGNTEAFF.

This clonotype was seen a few times. This sequence joins TRBV20-1 and TRBJ2-2, with TRBD2 matching 10 bases. CDR1 is DFQATT and CDR2 is SNEGSKA in the germline V gene (reference sequence). This CDR3 comprises 15 residues. Trimming at V came to 6 bases and at J to 0 bases, leaving 4 bases not matched to a gene. The CDR3 bases are TGCAGTGCCACGGGACTAGCGACGAACACCGGGGAGCTGTTTTTT. It yields the protein CSATGLATNTGELFF.

This clonotype was detected only a few times. The rearrangement uses TRBV7-2 and TRBJ1-5; 7 positions agree with TRBD1. This CDR3 is 15 amino acids long. V dropped 5 bases and J dropped 4; count of bases not matched to a gene: 8. The germline CDR1 and CDR2 sequences are SGHTA and FQGNSA. The CDR3 bases are TGTGCCAGCAGCGCCTGGGACAGCCAGAATCAGCCCCAGCATTTT. This sequence encodes CASSAWDSQNQPQHF.

This clonotype has ten or more counts. V usage is TRBV28 and J usage is TRBJ1-4, with TRBD1 as a possible D gene (5 bases). The CDR3 extends over 13 amino acids. Trimming shortened V by 3 bases and J by 7 bases, and 9 bases separated the two germline ends. CDR1 and CDR2 from the germline V gene are MDHEN and SYDVKM. CDR3 protein: CASSLGQGEKLFF. CDR3 nucleotides: TGTGCCAGCAGTTTGGGCCAGGGTGAAAAACTGTTTTTT.

This clonotype was recorded a few times. J is TRBJ2-7 and V is TRBV5-1; D might be TRBD2 (5 bases). The germline V and J ends were trimmed by 0 bases and 3 bases, with 13 bases remaining between them. Germline CDR1 and CDR2: SGHRS and YFSETQ. The CDR3 runs to 15 residues. CDR3: CASSLEPGSVYEQYF. CDR3 DNA: TGCGCCAGCAGCTTGGAGCCGGGATCCGTCTACGAGCAGTACTTC.

The rearrangement uses TRBV10-3 and TRBJ2-3; D may be TRBD1 (6 bases). Trimming took 3 bases from V and 1 from J, leaving 14 bases between them. Germline assignment: CDR1 ENHRY and CDR2 SYGVKD. This CDR3 region has 16 residues. The CDR3 here is CAISELGGPGTDTQYF. The DNA of the CDR3 is TGTGCCATCAGTGAACTAGGGGGACCTGGCACAGATACGCAGTATTTT.